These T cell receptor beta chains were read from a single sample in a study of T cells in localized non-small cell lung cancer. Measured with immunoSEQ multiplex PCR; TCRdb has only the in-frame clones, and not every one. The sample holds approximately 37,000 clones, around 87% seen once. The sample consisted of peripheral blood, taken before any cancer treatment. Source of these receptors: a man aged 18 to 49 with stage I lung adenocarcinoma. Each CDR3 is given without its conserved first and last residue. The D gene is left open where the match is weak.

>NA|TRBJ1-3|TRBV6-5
ASSYSRRTSGNTIY
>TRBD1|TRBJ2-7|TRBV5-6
ASSLYGTGPYEQY
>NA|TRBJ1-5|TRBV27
ASSLASPRFNQPQH
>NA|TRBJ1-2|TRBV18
ASSPRETTYT
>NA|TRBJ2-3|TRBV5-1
ASSLAGFADTQY
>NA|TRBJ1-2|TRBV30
AWSVGTGYT
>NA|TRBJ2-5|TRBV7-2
ASSVGTAQETQY
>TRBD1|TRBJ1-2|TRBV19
ASSIEGGFSTGTGYGYT
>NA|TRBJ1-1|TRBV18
ASSPEVNTEAF
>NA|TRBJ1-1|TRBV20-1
SAREYTEAF
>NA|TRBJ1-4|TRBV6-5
ASSYTNEKLF
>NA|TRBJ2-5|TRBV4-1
ASSQDLGGGQETQY
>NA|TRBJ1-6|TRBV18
ASSRGGNSPLH
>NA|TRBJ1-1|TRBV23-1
ASSQSAAMNTEAF
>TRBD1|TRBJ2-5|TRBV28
ASRSWTGGPETQY
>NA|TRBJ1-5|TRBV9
ASSPFGNQPQH
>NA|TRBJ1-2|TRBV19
ASSIDLQTNYGYT
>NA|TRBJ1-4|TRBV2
ASSVRQYEKLF
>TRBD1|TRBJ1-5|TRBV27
ASSLEGAGSNQPQH
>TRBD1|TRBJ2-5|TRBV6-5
ASRSQGARGETQY
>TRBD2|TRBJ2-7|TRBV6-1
ASSEWGGFGEQY
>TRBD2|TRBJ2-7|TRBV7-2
ASSLGEGIGEQY
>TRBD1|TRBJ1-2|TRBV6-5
ASSHAGQISYGYT
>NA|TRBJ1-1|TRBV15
ATSEQMNTEAF
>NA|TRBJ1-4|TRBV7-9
ASSLEEGVVEKLF
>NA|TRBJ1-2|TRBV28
ASSIEAYGYT
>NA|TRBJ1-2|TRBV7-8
ASSFQAGGYT
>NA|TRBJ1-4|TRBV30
AWSGVRLNEKLF
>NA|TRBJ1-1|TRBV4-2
ASSLRGNTEAF
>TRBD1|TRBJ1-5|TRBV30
AWGQGGNQPQH
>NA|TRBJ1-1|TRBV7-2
ASSLVGRMNTEAF
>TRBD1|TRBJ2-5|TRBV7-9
ASSLDRRVETQY
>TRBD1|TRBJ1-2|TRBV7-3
ASSPTGTGDNYGYT
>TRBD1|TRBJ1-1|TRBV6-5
ASSYQGQGYTEAF
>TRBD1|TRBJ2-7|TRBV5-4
ASSFGQGRYEQY
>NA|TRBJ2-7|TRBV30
AWSAVGRKAYEQY